This TCR beta chain stems from a study of T cell responses to AZD1222 COVID-19 vaccine. Study overall: Second-dose timings of about 4 or about 12 weeks were pooled.

Only in-frame clones appear in the TCRdb table, and some are missing; sequencing was by immunoSEQ multiplex PCR. Among fewer than 85,000 clones, more than 75% were seen once, and the ten largest hold 4.2%. V gave up 4 bases and J gave up 6 bases; unmatched junction bases: 11. CDR1 MNHEY and CDR2 SVGEGT come from the germline V gene. The CDR3 loop spans 16 amino acids. The gene calls are TRBV6-2 or TRBV6-3 and TRBJ2-1; TRBD1 matches 8 bases. The sample consisted of peripheral blood, taken on day 0 of AZD1222 vaccination. This TCR was recovered from an adult in good health. CDR3 in amino acids: CASSSPDRAKGNEQFF. Here the CDR3 DNA reads TGTGCCAGCAGTTCCCCGGACAGGGCAAAAGGCAATGAGCAGTTCTTC.